One sample yielded the 15 T cell receptor beta chains listed below, sequenced in a study of T cell clusters in autoimmune cytopenias. Multiplex touch-down PCR amplified TRB using TRB-A and TRB-B pools in one tube. For each CDR3 protein, TCRdb gives one entry from its re-call of the multiplex PCR reads, without DNA. The sample spans 650 to 850 distinct CDR3 sequences; the ten largest clones claim about 35%. TRB amplification used approximately 0.25 ug of peripheral blood genomic DNA. The sample was also linked to a second study, of T cell repertoires in aging, cancer and after chemotherapy.

Sequenced material: peripheral blood. The receptors were gathered from a human donor with an autoimmune cytopenia or autoimmune hepatitis (not recorded which).

The V and J genes are TRBV18 and TRBJ1-4; absent DNA, TCRdb's TRBD1 call cannot be checked. The CDR3 sequence is 14 residues long. Germline V gene sequence: CDR1 KGHSH, CDR2 LQKENI. Here the CDR3 reads CASSLQGYYEKLFF.

Judged by frequency, this clonotype is medium-sized (0.01 to 0.1%). J is TRBJ1-1 and V is TRBV5-6; the D call of TRBD1 rests on TCRdb alone, since no DNA is present to check it. In germline, CDR1 is SGHDT, CDR2 YYEEEE. CDR3 length equals 18 residues. The CDR3 region is CASSLTAYRGLIGTEAFF. Looking up the rest from reference TRBV5-6 and TRBJ1-1 gives the full variable domain: DAGVTQSPTHLIKTRGQQVTLRCSPKSGHDTVSWYQQALGQGPQFIFQYYEEEERQRGNFPDRFSGHQFPNYSSELNVNALLLGDSALYLCASSLTAYRGLIGTEAFFGQGTRLTVV.

This clonotype is medium-sized by frequency. The rearrangement joins TRBV14 to TRBJ2-6. Germline loops: CDR1 SGHDN, CDR2 FVKESK. The CDR3 consists of 16 residues. CDR3 residues: CASSRLNDPGANVLTF.

According to its frequency, this clonotype is large. This CDR3 is CAWSSGSRTEAFF. The V and J genes are TRBV30 and TRBJ1-1; the D call from TCRdb, TRBD1, cannot be confirmed without DNA. CDR1 and CDR2 from the germline V gene are GTSNPN and SVGIG (reference sequence). The CDR3 has 13 amino acids.

This clonotype registers large (0.1 to 1%) by frequency. The J gene is TRBJ2-7, the V gene TRBV6-1; the D gene TCRdb calls, TRBD2, cannot be checked with no DNA. Germline V gene sequence: CDR1 MNHNS, CDR2 SASEGT. The CDR3 is made up of 16 amino acids. The CDR3 protein is CASSEVRVSGSYEQYF.

In terms of frequency, this clonotype is medium-sized (0.01 to 0.1%). This chain uses TRBV4-2 with TRBJ2-3; the D call of TRBD2 rests on TCRdb alone, since no DNA is present to check it. Germline CDR1 LGHNA, CDR2 YNFKEQ. The CDR3 has 15 amino acids. The CDR3 spells CASSQAGLLTDTQYF.

In terms of frequency, this clonotype is medium-sized. This chain uses TRBV5-6 with TRBJ2-3. The CDR3 is 15 residues long. CDR1 is SGHDT, CDR2 YYEEEE, per germline. The CDR3 sequence: CASSLVAIYTDTQYF.

This clonotype ranks as medium-sized in terms of frequency. This sequence joins TRBV10-1 and TRBJ1-1. The CDR3 runs 11 residues. Germline loops: CDR1 WNHNN, CDR2 SYGVQD (reference sequence). CDR3 residues: CASSGGTEAFF.

Its frequency marks this clonotype as medium-sized (0.01 to 0.1%). The J gene is TRBJ1-5, the V gene TRBV12-3 or TRBV12-4. This CDR3 region has 16 residues. The CDR3 sequence is CASSFGGGRGGQPQHF.

This clonotype shows up as medium-sized by frequency. J is TRBJ2-1 and V is TRBV2; the TCRdb D gene call, TRBD2, has no DNA to confirm it. Germline CDR1 reads SNHLY; CDR2 reads FYNNEI. This CDR3 contains 14 residues. CDR3: CASSEGLARNEQFF.

By frequency, this clonotype registers medium-sized (0.01 to 0.1%). V gene TRBV20-1 combines with J gene TRBJ1-2; no DNA is available, so the TRBD1 call from TCRdb remains unchecked. The CDR3 contains 14 residues. Germline V gene data show CDR1 as DFQATT and CDR2 as SNEGSKA (reference sequence). The CDR3 here is CSARESKGASGYTF.

In terms of frequency, this clonotype is large. The chain links TRBV5-6 to TRBJ2-1; checking the TCRdb D call of TRBD1 is not possible without DNA. This CDR3 is 16 amino acids long. Per the germline V gene, CDR1 is SGHDT and CDR2 is YYEEEE. The CDR3 sequence is CASSLDRGATYNEQFF.

This clonotype is medium-sized by frequency. The rearrangement joins TRBV20-1 to TRBJ2-5. Per germline, CDR1 DFQATT and CDR2 SNEGSKA (reference sequence). The CDR3 is 13 amino acids. The CDR3 region is CSALLDRMETQYF.

This clonotype is deemed medium-sized (0.01 to 0.1%) by its frequency. The rearrangement uses TRBV6-6 and TRBJ2-2; TCRdb selects TRBD2, and the lack of DNA leaves this call unchecked. Germline V gene lookup returns CDR1 MNHNY and CDR2 SVGAGI (reference sequence). The CDR3 totals 15 residues. CDR3 loop: CASSLAGGGAGELFF.

By frequency, this clonotype registers large (0.1 to 1%). The chain couples TRBV7-9 to TRBJ1-1. The germline gives CDR1 SEHNR, CDR2 FQNEAQ (reference sequence). The CDR3 runs to 14 residues. The CDR3 loop is CASSLATLQAEAFF.